The source of this T cell receptor beta chain is a study of blood T cell repertoires in COVID-19. Profiling relied on immunoSEQ multiplex PCR, and the TCRdb table lists in-frame clones only, not all of them. The sample holds hundreds of thousands of clones; under 90% are singletons and the top ten take 3% to 4%. This receptor was taken from a woman in her sixties who had recovered from COVID-19. The sequenced sample was PBMCs or T cells enriched from blood (not recorded which).

The CDR3: CASSISNRGIGQPQHF. The CDR3 nucleotides read TGTGCCAGTAGTATCTCCAACAGGGGAATTGGCCAGCCCCAGCATTTT. This chain links TRBV19 with TRBJ1-5, with 7 bases identical to TRBD1. V gave up 3 bases and J gave up 7 bases; unmatched junction bases: 12. This CDR3 region has 16 residues. The germline CDR1 and CDR2 sequences are LNHDA and SQIVND (reference sequence).